This paragraph covers one T cell receptor beta chain sequence. Profiling relied on immunoSEQ multiplex PCR, and the TCRdb table lists in-frame clones only, not all of them. The data contain approximately 150,000 clones, more than 75% of them singletons. The data derive from a study of blood T cell repertoires in COVID-19. The TCR sequence derives from a woman between 65 and 79 years old with acute or convalescent COVID-19. The sequencing input was peripheral blood.

The CDR3 sequence is CASSNGVGNTIYF. The CDR3 DNA reads TGTGCCAGTAGTAACGGTGTTGGAAACACCATATATTTT. The rearrangement uses TRBV19 and TRBJ1-3; D remains ambiguous. Germline loops: CDR1 LNHDA, CDR2 SQIVND (reference sequence). V was trimmed by 4 bases and J by 3 bases, leaving 7 bases between them. The CDR3 runs 13 residues.